The following is a T cell receptor beta chain sequence with its context. Its specificity is not known. The data were obtained in a study of cytomegalovirus exposure and HLA in healthy donors. V shed 2 bases and J shed 3 bases, with 12 bases lying between them. CDR3 size: 15 residues. Germline V lookup: CDR1 KGHSH, CDR2 LQKENI. General study points: According to a later analysis, TCR clusters from the first cohort tended to co-occur in the roughly 110 validation repertoires. The study recorded 160 or so TCR beta chains that were cytomegalovirus-associated. Diagnosis of cytomegalovirus status made by the classifier reportedly showed high specificity and sensitivity.

Assay used: immunoSEQ multiplex PCR; TCRdb lists only in-frame clones, some missing. The table includes about 340,000 clones, 86% detected once. The donors were members of the validation cohort comprising about 130 subjects, separate from the roughly 600-subject first cohort. This rearrangement joins TRBV18 to TRBJ2-3; D uncertain. The sequenced material came from PBMCs. The clonotype originates from a woman between 18 and 29 years old in good health and CMV-seronegative. The CDR3 protein is CASSPRGPWTDTQYF. In nucleotides, the CDR3 is TGTGCCAGCTCACCAAGAGGCCCGTGGACAGATACGCAGTATTTT.